This T cell receptor (beta chain) was retrieved from a study of shared clonotypes between healthy human individuals. Whole-study context: Three CD4 naive, three CD4 memory, two CD8 naive and one CD8 memory plate were used per donor. Study results and limitations: Clonotypes that were shared across four donors made up 4.5% to 5% of naive CD4 clonotypes. Inspection by rarefaction showed sorted-subset sequencing to be incomplete despite large depth.

The assay was immunoSEQ multiplex PCR, and TCRdb's table has in-frame clones only and misses some. Among hundreds of thousands of clones listed, about 95% were seen once. Positively selected for CCR7, the CD45RO-negative cells used as naive CD8 cells excluded terminally differentiated effector memory CD45RA+ cells. V gave up 3 bases and J gave up 9 bases, with 9 bases separating them. The germline gives CDR1 LNHNV, CDR2 YYDKDF (reference sequence). The CDR3 runs to 12 residues. This clone came up once. Its matching antigen is unknown. The sample was naive CD8+ T cells sorted from blood. The TCR was taken from a woman in her 30s in good health. J is TRBJ2-1 and V is TRBV15; TRBD1 is a possible D gene (6 bases). The CDR3 DNA sequence: TGTGCCACCAGCAGGGGGGCGGGTGAGCAGTTCTTC. Its translation is CATSRGAGEQFF.